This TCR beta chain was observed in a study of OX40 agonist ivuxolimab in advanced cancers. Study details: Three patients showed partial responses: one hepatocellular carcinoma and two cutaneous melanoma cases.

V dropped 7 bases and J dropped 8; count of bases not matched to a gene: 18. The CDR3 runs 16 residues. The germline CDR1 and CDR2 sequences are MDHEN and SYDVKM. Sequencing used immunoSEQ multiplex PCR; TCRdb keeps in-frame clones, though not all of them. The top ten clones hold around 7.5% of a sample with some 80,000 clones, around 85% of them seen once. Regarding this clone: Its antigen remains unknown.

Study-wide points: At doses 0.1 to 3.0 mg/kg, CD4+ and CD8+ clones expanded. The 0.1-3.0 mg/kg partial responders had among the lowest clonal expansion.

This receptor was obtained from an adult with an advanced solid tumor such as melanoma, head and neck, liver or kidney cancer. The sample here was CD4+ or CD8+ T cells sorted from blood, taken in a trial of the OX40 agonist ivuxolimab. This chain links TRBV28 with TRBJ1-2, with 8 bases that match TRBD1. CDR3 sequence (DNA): TGTGCCAGCACCCCTCCAAGGACAGGGATGTACAAGGGCTACACCTTC. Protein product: CASTPPRTGMYKGYTF.